The sequence of this T cell receptor beta chain was determined in a study of cytomegalovirus exposure and HLA in healthy donors (dated by TCRdb to the late 2010s). As for the study more broadly: According to an earlier analysis of a few hundred of the donors, about 190 million T cells yielded roughly 110 million unique TCR beta sequences and approximately 280 Gb of sequence data. The study was designed to test whether signatures of past pathogen exposure could be identified by cataloging public T cell receptors. In an earlier analysis of around 540 of the donors, high-throughput TCR beta sequencing was used to judge whether each TCR beta V gene segment behaved as functional or pseudogenic. In a later genetic analysis, genome-wide SNP genotypes for about three fifths of the roughly 670 donors were used, and that subset was treated as a discovery cohort. Rather than drawing on any new phenotypic data, the later analysis identified candidate immune exposures from TCR beta sequences and the way those sequences occurred across donors. The number of typed donors differed by locus: about 620-640 for A, B, C, DRB1 and DQB1; 522 for DQA1; approximately 610 for DPA1; and 400 to 480 for DPB1. An early release that covered fewer than 750 HLA-typed donors contained 300 to 350 gigabases of sequencing data and around 85 million unique TCR sequences. A separate validation cohort of roughly 130 different subjects was used in addition to the roughly 700-subject first cohort. Donor age, sex, ethnicity and CMV serostatus were compiled alongside the repertoire data. The T cell repertoires of under 750 subjects were profiled by immunosequencing and related to cytomegalovirus serostatus. High-throughput TCR immunosequencing, statistical association of individual TCRs with disease status, and machine learning were combined to predict cytomegalovirus infection status. Because of strong linkage in the cohort, four or five DR-DQ haplotypes were treated as single units for association and clustering. A later analysis re-examined previously published TCR beta repertoires from roughly 650 donors and added high-resolution HLA genotyping to investigate patterns of TCR occurrence. HLA typing included class I and class II loci at four-digit resolution. The genetic ancestry cluster associated with self-reported Caucasian donors included 80% to 90% of the 398 genotyped donors. All discovery cohort repertoires had been generated using a single sequencing platform. Across under 500 genotyped donors of the cohort, an average of about 240,000 unique TCR beta nucleotide sequences per donor were sequenced, and around 19% of those sequences were non-productive.

The method was the immunoSEQ multiplex PCR assay. For the multiplex PCR, a mixture combining 60 forward primers for TCR Vbeta segments and 13 reverse primers for TCR Jbeta segments was used. Amplification of the CDR3 region of rearranged TCR beta genes was performed with a multiplex PCR assay on genomic DNA. The amplified TCR beta libraries were sequenced on the Illumina HiSeq System as 87-base-pair reads. Under the source paper's analysis protocol: A later analysis counted tens of millions of unique TCR beta chains across the 550 to 800 repertoires, and some 11 million of these chains were shared by at least two donors. Raw reads were error-corrected and collapsed into unique sequences with a nearest-neighbor algorithm that merged closely related sequences to remove PCR and sequencing errors. To assign V, D and J gene segments, CDR3 sequences were aligned to IMGT reference sequences. For a sequence to be retained, a match of at least six nucleotides was required to both a V gene segment and a J gene segment. A rearrangement was called productive if the CDR3 had no stop codons and remained in frame with V and J, and every other rearrangement was called non-productive. CDR3 was defined according to IMGT convention as the region running from the second conserved V-encoded cysteine to the conserved J-encoded phenylalanine. The earlier analysis of about 620 of the donors excluded sequences that lacked an unambiguous match to a single V gene segment. In an earlier analysis of roughly 600 of the donors, a V segment was called functional when productive rearrangements were above 56.7%, and segregating when the standard deviation between donors exceeded 5%. To diagnose cytomegalovirus status from the catalog of TCR beta chain sequences, a statistical classification framework was built. V and J gene assignment, in a later analysis, came from comparing TCR nucleotide sequences with IMGT/GENE-DB human TR gene sequences. Using the TCRdist pipeline, a later analysis assigned CDR3 sequences along with most-parsimonious VDJ recombination scenarios. In a later analysis, each TCR beta chain was defined by its CDR3 amino acid sequence together with its V-gene family, and reads lacking a unique V-gene family were excluded. In a later analysis, 500 to 650 highly shared, low-generation-probability nucleotide sequences were removed to address suspected cross-contamination and a sequencing artifact. In a later analysis, a clonal expansion index for each public chain was calculated from normalized within-repertoire ranks of inferred template counts. A later analysis computed generation probabilities with a VDJ recombination model fitted to out-of-frame rearrangements, and checked the results against IGoR. Hypergeometric tests were used in a later analysis to score TCR-TCR, TCR-HLA and TCR-CMV co-occurrence, with a repertoire-size bias correction applied to the TCR pairs. In a later analysis, false discovery rates were estimated by permuting HLA or CMV assignments 20 times. In a later analysis, co-occurring TCRs were grouped using DBSCAN, with TCRdist sequence similarity added in when clustering inside HLA-allele-positive subsets. Repertoires with fewer than 30,000 or more than 120,000 public chains were left out of co-occurrence clustering, as were five repertoires with anomalous nucleotide sharing. The table comes from immuneACCESS by way of TCRdb, which keeps in-frame sequences with V and J called. Part of the clones is missing from these tables; in studies checked, under half for an unresolved V gene and the rest for unknown reasons. V and J calls and clone size are given by that table; D and trimming were obtained from the DNA. This sample gives some 120,000 clones in total; roughly 69% of them show up just once. 2% to 2.5% of the sample lies in the top ten.

In total, roughly 670 healthy bone marrow donors made up the cohort. Cohort members were all nominally healthy when sampled, although unrecorded immune exposures were likely present. The donor tested CMV seronegative, placing the donor among the roughly 400 seronegative members of the cohort. Each donor provided a peripheral blood sample, and peripheral blood mononuclear cells were used for TCR beta sequencing. The Qiagen DNeasy Blood Extraction Kit was used to extract genomic DNA from the blood cell samples. A word on this clone: The antigen this receptor binds is unknown. Base qualities are missing; no much larger clone stands one base away.

The paper as a whole reports these results and caveats: Seventeen rarely observed V segments, including chromosome 9 orphons, were excluded from the earlier analysis of several hundred of the donors because counts were too low. The classifier was reported to diagnose cytomegalovirus status with high specificity and sensitivity in both the original cohort and the validation cohort. The study gave a list of under 200 TCR beta chains associated with cytomegalovirus. A further reported finding was that TCR beta sequences accurately predicted the HLA-A and HLA-B alleles for most subjects in the first cohort. It was suggested by the authors that the approach could potentially be generalized to other disease states and immunological phenotypes. In a later genetic analysis, a missense DCLRE1C variant was associated with V-gene and J-gene trimming of TCR beta chains, and the association was replicated in an independent cohort. Correlated functional status among segregating V segments might be attributable to linkage disequilibrium, but an unknown experimental factor could not be ruled out. In a later analysis, HLA-associated TCR beta chains showed more clonal expansion and lower generation probabilities than non-associated chains that were equally common. According to a later genetic analysis, donors in an Asian-associated ancestry cluster had fewer N-insertions in productive TCRs than the approximately 630-donor mean. In an earlier analysis of some 540 of the donors, most TCR beta V segments appeared in productive rearrangements about 90% or about 30% of the time, broadly matching IMGT annotations. According to a later analysis, TCR association rates differed among HLA loci, with DRB1 alleles showing the most associated TCRs and HLA-C alleles showing the fewest. In a later analysis, several top co-occurrence clusters were reported to appear linked to parvovirus B19, influenza, CMV and Epstein-Barr virus. Because HLA typing was missing for some donors at each locus, association tests included only the typed subset. The sequencing pipeline was judged likely to have produced a cluster of highly shared sequence variants as a technical artifact. Assigning TCR associations to individual alleles was difficult when HLA alleles, especially DR and DQ, strongly co-occurred. In vitro tests confirmed that a few of the cytomegalovirus-associated TCR beta chains recognize cytomegalovirus antigens. CMV serostatus was the only immune exposure information available for the cohort. Presence/absence analyses assumed roughly uniform sequencing depth across donors, an assumption that may not hold. Only TCR beta chains were sequenced in this cohort, and the absence of alpha or paired-chain data limited detectable features. A later analysis associated around 16,000 TCR beta sequences with specific HLA alleles at a false discovery rate of 0.05. While some public TCRs were present in many individuals, most TCR sequences turned up only very rarely across donors. In a later analysis, most CMV-associated TCR beta chains were found to appear HLA-restricted, with HLA associations seemingly driven largely by CMV exposure.

The receptor comes from a woman in her twenties or thirties in good health and CMV-seronegative. Sequencing used PBMCs.

CDR3 sequence: CAISPSGATDTEAFF. The DNA sequence is as follows: TGTGCCATCAGCCCCTCAGGCGCAACAGACACTGAAGCTTTCTTT. Recombination linked TRBV10-3 to TRBJ1-1; the D gene is unclear. CDR1 and CDR2, looked up from the germline V gene, are ENHRY and SYGVKD. From the cysteine through the phenylalanine, the CDR3 covers 15 amino acids. Only the CDR3 region is kept as DNA, spanning 45 bases read in frame from base 1. V sheds 6 bases and J sheds 3 bases, leaving 17 bases between their ends.